Sequencing of this T cell receptor (beta chain) was carried out in a study of CD8 T cells in Susac syndrome. RNA totalling roughly 0.45 to 1 ug underwent reverse transcription with random hexamers. TCRdb re-called the immunoSEQ multiplex PCR reads through MiXCR, storing one row per CDR3 protein. The sample has roughly 120,000 distinct CDR3 sequences; around 94% are singletons. Looked up from germline, CDR1 is SGDLS and CDR2 is YYNGEE. The CDR3 runs to 15 residues. Losses at the gene ends were 3 bases for V and 4 bases for J; bases not matched to a gene: 2. The source material was CD4+ T cells from PBMCs. J is TRBJ2-7 and V is TRBV9, with 15 bases lining up with TRBD2. This receptor was taken from a human donor in good health. Here the CDR3 DNA reads TGTGCCAGCAGCGAGGGACTAGCGGGGGGTTACGAGCAGTACTTC. Its protein product is CASSEGLAGGYEQYF. The full variable domain, in which reference TRBV9 and TRBJ2-7 provide the parts outside the CDR3, is DSGVTQTPKHLITATGQRVTLRCSPRSGDLSVYWYQQSLDQGLQFLIQYYNGEERAKGNILERFSAQQFPDLHSELNLSSLELGDSALYFCASSEGLAGGYEQYFGPGTRLTVT.